This T cell receptor (beta chain) stems from a study of T and B cells in COVID-19 patients. For the study at large: Most recovered patients had mild to moderate COVID-19 treated as outpatients. General study results and limits: Patients with COVID-19 reportedly showed strongly skewed T cell receptor beta variable and joining gene usage. There were 2,331 TCR clusters exclusive to the recovered cohort, 31 with low generation probability.

CDR1 MDHEN and CDR2 SYDVKM come from the germline V gene. J gave up 4 bases and V 4 bases, and 2 bases lay outside the gene matches. The CDR3 is made up of 13 amino acids. Each TRB amplification used roughly 240-550 ng of genomic DNA from blood. Note on this clonotype: Its target is unknown.

Multiplex PCR with BIOMED2 TRB-A/B primer pools amplified TRB rearrangements. Via MiXCR, TCRdb re-called the multiplex PCR reads, giving one row per CDR3 protein. The table shows around 10,000 distinct CDR3 sequences, with around a third occurring only once. The chain employs TRBV28 and TRBJ1-2, with TRBD1 matching over 8 bases. The receptor comes from a human donor with active COVID-19. Specimen: blood. CDR3 coding DNA: TGTGCCAGCAGTTACAGGGGGGGCTATGGCTACACCTTC. It codes for CASSYRGGYGYTF.